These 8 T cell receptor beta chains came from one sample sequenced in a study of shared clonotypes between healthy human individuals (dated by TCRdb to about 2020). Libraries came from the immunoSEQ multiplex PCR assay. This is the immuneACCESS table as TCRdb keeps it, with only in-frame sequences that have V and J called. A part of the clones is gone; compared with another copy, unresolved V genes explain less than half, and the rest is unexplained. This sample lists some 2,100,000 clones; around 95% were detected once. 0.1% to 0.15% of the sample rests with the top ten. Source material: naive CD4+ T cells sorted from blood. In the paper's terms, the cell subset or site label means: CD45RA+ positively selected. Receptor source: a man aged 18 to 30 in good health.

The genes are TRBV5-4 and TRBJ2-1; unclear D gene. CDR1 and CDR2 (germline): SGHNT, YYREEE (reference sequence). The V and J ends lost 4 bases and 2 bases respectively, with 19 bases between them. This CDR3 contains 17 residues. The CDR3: CASSPSVTALPYNEQFF. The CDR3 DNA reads TGTGCCAGCAGCCCATCTGTCACGGCTTTACCCTACAATGAGCAGTTCTTC.

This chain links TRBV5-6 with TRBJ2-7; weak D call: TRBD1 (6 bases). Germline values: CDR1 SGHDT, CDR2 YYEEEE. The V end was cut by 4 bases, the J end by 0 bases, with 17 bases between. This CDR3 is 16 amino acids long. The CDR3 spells CASSPQLDSSSYEQYF. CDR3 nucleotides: TGTGCCAGCAGCCCTCAATTGGACAGCAGCTCCTACGAGCAGTACTTC.

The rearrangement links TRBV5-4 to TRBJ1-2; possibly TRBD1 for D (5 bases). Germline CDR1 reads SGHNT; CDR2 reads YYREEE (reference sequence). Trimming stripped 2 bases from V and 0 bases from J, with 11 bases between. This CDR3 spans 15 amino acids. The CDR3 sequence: CASSFLQTANYGYTF. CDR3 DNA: TGTGCCAGCAGCTTCTTACAGACAGCTAACTATGGCTACACCTTC. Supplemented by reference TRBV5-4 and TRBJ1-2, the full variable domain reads ETGVTQSPTHLIKTRGQQVTLRCSSQSGHNTVSWYQQALGQGPQFIFQYYREEENGRGNFPPRFSGLQFPNYSSELNVNALELDDSALYLCASSFLQTANYGYTFGSGTRLTVV.

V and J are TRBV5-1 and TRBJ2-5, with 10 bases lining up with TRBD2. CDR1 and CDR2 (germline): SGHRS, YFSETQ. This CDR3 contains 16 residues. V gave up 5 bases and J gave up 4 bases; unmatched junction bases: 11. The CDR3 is CASSISLGLAIETQYF. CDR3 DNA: TGCGCCAGCAGTATCAGTTTGGGACTAGCGATAGAGACCCAGTACTTC.

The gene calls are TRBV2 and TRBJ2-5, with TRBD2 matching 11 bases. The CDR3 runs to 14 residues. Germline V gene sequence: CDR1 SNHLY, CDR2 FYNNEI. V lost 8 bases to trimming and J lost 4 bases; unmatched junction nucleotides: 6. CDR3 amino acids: CASSTSGVPETQYF. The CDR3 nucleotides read TGTGCCAGCTCGACTAGCGGGGTACCAGAGACCCAGTACTTC.

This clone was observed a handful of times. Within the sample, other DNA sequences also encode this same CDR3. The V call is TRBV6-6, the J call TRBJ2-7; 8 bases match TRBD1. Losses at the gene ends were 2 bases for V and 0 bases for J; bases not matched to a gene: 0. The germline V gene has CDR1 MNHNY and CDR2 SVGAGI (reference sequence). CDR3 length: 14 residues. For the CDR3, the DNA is TGTGCCAGCAGTTACGACAGGGGCTCCTACGAGCAGTACTTC. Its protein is CASSYDRGSYEQYF.

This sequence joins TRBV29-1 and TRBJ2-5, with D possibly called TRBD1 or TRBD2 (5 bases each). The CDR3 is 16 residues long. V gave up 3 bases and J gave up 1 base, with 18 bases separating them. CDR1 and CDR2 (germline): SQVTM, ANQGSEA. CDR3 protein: CSVEDPGMGVQETQYF. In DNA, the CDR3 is TGCAGCGTTGAGGACCCCGGAATGGGGGTCCAAGAGACCCAGTACTTC.

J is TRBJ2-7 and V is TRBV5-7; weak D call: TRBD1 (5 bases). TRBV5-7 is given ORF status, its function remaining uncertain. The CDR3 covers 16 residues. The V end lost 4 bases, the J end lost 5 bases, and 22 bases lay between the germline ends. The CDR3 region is CASSKHPGPQGDEQYF. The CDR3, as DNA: TGTGCCAGCAGCAAACATCCCGGGCCCCAAGGGGACGAGCAGTACTTC.